This entry is about one T cell receptor beta chain. This sample is drawn from a study of blood T cell repertoires in COVID-19. The wider study: Acute and convalescent COVID-19 specimens originated in the United States, Italy and Spain. PBMCs, B-cell-depleted T cells, or T cells provided the cDNA or gDNA that made up the material.

Original handling: Nucleated cell counts were estimated from reference gene primer amplification. Produced via immunoSEQ multiplex PCR; TCRdb's table is partial and in-frame only. V and J calls and clone size follow that table, whereas D and trimming were derived from the DNA. The sample lists about 120,000 clones; around three quarters were seen once. CDR3 length equals 17 residues. Per germline, CDR1 MDHEN and CDR2 SYDVKM. After removal of 4 bases from V and 1 base from J, the junction contained 6 bases not matched to a gene. Sequencing was carried out using peripheral blood. The receptor's source is a woman aged 80 or over with acute or convalescent COVID-19. This chain uses TRBV28 with TRBJ2-2; 10 bases line up with TRBD1. The CDR3 sequence is CASSSYRDRGNTGELFF. DNA of the CDR3: TGTGCCAGCAGTTCCTACCGGGACAGGGGGAACACCGGGGAGCTGTTTTTT.